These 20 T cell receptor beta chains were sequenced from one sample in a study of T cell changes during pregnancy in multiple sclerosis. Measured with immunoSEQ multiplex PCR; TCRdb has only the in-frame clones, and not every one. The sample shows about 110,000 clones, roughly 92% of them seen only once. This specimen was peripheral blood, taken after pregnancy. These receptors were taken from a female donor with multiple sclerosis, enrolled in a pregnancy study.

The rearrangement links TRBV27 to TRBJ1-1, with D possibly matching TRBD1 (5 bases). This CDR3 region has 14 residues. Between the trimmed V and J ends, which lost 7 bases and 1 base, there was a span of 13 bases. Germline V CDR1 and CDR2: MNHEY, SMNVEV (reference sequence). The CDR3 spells CASNKIGGNTEAFF. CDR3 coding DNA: TGTGCCAGCAATAAAATCGGGGGGAACACTGAAGCTTTCTTT.

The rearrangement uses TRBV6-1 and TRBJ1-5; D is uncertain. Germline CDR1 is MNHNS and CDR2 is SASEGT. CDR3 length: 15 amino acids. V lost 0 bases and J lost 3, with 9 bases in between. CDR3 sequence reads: CASSEATGSNQPQHF. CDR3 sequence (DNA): TGTGCCAGCAGTGAAGCGACGGGATCCAATCAGCCCCAGCATTTT.

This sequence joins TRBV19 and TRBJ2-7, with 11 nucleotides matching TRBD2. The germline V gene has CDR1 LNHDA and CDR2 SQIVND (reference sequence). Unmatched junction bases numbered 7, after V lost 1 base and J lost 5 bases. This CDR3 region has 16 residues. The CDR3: CASSIGSPGLADEQYF. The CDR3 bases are TGTGCCAGTAGTATAGGTTCCCCGGGACTAGCGGACGAGCAGTACTTC.

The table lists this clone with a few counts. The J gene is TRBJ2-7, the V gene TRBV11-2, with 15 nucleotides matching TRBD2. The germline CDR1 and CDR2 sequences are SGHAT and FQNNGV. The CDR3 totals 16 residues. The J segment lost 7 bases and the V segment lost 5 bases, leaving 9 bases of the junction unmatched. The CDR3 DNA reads TGTGCCAGCAGCGGGGGACTAGCGGGGGGTTCGGGGGAGCAGTACTTC. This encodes CASSGGLAGGSGEQYF.

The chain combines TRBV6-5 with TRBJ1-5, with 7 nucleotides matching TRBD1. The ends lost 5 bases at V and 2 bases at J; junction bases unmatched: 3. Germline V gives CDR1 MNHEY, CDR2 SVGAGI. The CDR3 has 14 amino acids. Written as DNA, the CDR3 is TGTGCCAGCAGTCCCGGGACAGGCAATCAGCCCCAGCATTTT. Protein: CASSPGTGNQPQHF.

In DNA form, the CDR3 reads TGTGCCAGCAGCATAAGTGGAGGAGATACGCAGTATTTT. Translation gives CASSISGGDTQYF. J is TRBJ2-3 and V is TRBV7-9, with D perhaps TRBD2 (5 bases). The CDR3 sequence is 13 residues long. Trimming removed 5 bases at V and 5 bases at J, with 11 bases between. Germline-derived CDR1 and CDR2 are SEHNR and FQNEAQ (reference sequence).

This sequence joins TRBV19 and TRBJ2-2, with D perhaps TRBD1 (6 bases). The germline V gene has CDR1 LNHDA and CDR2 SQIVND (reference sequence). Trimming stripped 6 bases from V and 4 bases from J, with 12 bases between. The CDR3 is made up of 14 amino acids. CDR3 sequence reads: CASRRGQSTGELFF. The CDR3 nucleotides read TGTGCCAGTAGACGAGGACAGTCCACCGGGGAGCTGTTTTTT.

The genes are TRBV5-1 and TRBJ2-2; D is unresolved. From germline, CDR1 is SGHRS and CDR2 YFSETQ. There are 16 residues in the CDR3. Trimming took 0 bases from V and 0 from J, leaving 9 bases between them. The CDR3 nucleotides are TGCGCCAGCAGCTTGGCCCCTACTTCGAACACCGGGGAGCTGTTTTTT. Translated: CASSLAPTSNTGELFF.

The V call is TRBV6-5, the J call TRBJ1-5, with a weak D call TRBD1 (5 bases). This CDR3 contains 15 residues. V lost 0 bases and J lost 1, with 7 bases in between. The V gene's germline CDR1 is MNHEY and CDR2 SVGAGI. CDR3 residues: CASSYSQGSNQPQHF. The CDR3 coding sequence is TGTGCCAGCAGTTACTCTCAGGGAAGCAATCAGCCCCAGCATTTT.

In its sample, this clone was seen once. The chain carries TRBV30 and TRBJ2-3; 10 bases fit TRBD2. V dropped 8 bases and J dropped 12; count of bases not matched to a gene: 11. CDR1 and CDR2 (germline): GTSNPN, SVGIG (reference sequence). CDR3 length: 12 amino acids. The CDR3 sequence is CATSSGSPPQYF. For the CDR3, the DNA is TGTGCCACCTCTAGCGGGAGCCCCCCCCAGTATTTT. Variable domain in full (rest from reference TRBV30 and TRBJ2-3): SQTIHQWPATLVQPVGSPLSLECTVEGTSNPNLYWYRQAAGRGLQLLFYSVGIGQISSEVPQNLSASRPQDRQFILSSKKLLLSDSGFYLCATSSGSPPQYFGPGTRLTVL.

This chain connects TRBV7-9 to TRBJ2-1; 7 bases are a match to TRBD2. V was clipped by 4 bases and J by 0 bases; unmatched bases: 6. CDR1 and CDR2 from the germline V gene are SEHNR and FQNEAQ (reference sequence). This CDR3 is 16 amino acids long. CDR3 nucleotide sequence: TGTGCCAGCAGCTACATAACGGGGGGCTCCTACAATGAGCAGTTCTTC. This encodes CASSYITGGSYNEQFF. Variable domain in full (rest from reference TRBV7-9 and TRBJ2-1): DTGVSQNPRHKITKRGQNVTFRCDPISEHNRLYWYRQTLGQGPEFLTYFQNEAQLEKSRLLSDRFSAERPKGSFSTLEIQRTEQGDSAMYLCASSYITGGSYNEQFFGPGTRLTVL.

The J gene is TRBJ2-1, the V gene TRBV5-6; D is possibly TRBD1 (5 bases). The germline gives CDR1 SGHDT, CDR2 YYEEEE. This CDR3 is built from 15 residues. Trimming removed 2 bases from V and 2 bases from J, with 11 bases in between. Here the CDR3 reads CASSFKGAPYNEQFF. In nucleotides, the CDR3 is TGTGCCAGCAGCTTTAAAGGGGCCCCCTACAATGAGCAGTTCTTC. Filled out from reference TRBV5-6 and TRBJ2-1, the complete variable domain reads DAGVTQSPTHLIKTRGQQVTLRCSPKSGHDTVSWYQQALGQGPQFIFQYYEEEERQRGNFPDRFSGHQFPNYSSELNVNALLLGDSALYLCASSFKGAPYNEQFFGPGTRLTVL.

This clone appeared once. This CDR3 reads CASSLERYPGGYTF. For the CDR3, the DNA is TGTGCCAGCAGCTTGGAACGCTACCCGGGTGGCTACACCTTC. The rearrangement uses TRBV5-8 and TRBJ1-2, with D uncertain. CDR1 and CDR2 (germline): SGHTS, YDEGEE. V lost 0 bases, J lost 7 bases, and 13 bases lay in between. CDR3 length: 14 residues.

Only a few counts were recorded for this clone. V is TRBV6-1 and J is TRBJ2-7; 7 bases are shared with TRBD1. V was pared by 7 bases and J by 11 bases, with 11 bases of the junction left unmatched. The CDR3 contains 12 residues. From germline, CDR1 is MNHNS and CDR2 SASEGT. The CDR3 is CASIPVTGSKYF. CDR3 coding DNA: TGTGCCAGCATTCCAGTGACAGGGTCGAAGTACTTC.

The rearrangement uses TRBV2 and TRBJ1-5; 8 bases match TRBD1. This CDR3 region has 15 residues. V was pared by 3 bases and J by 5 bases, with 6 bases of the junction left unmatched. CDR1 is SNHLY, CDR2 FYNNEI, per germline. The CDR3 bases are TGTGCCAGCAGTGACTACTCAGGGGGCGATCAGCCCCAGCATTTT. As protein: CASSDYSGGDQPQHF.

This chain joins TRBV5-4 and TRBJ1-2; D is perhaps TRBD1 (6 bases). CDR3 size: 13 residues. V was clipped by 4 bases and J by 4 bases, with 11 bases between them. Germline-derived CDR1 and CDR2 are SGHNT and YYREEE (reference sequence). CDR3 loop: CASSAQGLYGYTF. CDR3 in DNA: TGTGCCAGCAGCGCTCAGGGGCTCTATGGCTACACCTTC.

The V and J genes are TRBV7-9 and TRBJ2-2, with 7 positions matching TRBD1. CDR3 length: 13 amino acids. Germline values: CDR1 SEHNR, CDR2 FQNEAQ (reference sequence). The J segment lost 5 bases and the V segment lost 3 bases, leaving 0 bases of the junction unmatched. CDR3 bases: TGTGCCAGCAGCTTGACAGGGACCGGGGAGCTGTTTTTT. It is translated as CASSLTGTGELFF.

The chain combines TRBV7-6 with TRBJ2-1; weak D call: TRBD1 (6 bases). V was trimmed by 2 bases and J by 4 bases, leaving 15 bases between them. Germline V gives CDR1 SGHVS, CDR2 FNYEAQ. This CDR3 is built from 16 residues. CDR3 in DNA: TGTGCCAGCAGCTTAATGGGGGACAATTATTACAATGAGCAGTTCTTC. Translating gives CASSLMGDNYYNEQFF.

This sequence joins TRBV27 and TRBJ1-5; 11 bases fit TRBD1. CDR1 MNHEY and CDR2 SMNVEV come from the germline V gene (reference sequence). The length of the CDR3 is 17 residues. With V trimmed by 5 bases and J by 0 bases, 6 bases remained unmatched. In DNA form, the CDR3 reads TGTGCCAGCAGTCGGACAGGGGGCCCGTTTAGCAATCAGCCCCAGCATTTT. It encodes CASSRTGGPFSNQPQHF.

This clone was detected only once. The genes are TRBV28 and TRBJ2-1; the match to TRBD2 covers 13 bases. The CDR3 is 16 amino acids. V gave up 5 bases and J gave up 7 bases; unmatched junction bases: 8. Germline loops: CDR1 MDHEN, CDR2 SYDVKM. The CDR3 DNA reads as TGTGCCAGCAGTCCATGGACTAGCGGGAGTAAGAATGAGCAGTTCTTC. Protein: CASSPWTSGSKNEQFF.